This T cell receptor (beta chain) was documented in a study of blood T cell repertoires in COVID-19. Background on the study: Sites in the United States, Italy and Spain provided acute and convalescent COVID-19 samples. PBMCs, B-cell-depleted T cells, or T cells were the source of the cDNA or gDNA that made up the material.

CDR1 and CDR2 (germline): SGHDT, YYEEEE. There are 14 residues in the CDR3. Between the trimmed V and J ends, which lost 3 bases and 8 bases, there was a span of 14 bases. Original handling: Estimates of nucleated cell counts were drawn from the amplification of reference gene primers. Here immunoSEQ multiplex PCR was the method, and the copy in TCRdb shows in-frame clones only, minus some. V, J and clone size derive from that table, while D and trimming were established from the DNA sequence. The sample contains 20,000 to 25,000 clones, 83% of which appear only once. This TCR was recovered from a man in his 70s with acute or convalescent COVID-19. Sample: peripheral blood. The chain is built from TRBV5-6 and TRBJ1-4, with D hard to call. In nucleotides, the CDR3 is TGTGCCAGCAGCTCAACAGCGGTAGGCGAAAAACTGTTTTTT. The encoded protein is CASSSTAVGEKLFF. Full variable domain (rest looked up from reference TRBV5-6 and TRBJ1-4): DAGVTQSPTHLIKTRGQQVTLRCSPKSGHDTVSWYQQALGQGPQFIFQYYEEEERQRGNFPDRFSGHQFPNYSSELNVNALLLGDSALYLCASSSTAVGEKLFFGSGTQLSVL.